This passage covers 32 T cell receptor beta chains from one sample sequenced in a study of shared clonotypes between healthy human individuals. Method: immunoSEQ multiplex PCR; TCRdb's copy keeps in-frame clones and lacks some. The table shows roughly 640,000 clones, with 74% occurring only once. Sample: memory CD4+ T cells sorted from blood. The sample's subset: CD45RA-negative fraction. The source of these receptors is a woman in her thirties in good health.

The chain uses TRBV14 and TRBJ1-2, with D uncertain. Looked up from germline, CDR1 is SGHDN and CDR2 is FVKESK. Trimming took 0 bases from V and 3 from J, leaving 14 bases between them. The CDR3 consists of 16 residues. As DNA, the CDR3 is TGTGCCAGCAGCCAAGATCTCGGGGAGGGCGACTATGGCTACACCTTC. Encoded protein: CASSQDLGEGDYGYTF.

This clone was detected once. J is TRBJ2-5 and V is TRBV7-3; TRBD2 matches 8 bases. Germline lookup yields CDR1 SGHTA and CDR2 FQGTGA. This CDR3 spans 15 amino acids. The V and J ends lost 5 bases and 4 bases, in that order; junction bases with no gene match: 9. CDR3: CASSPSGSMGETQYF. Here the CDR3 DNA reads TGTGCCAGCAGCCCGAGCGGGAGTATGGGAGAGACCCAGTACTTC.

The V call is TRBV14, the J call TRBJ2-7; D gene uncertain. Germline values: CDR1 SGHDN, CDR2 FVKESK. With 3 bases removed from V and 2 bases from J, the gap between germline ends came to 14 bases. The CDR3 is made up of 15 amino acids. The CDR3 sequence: CASSQVGGSPYEQYF. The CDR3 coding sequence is TGTGCCAGCAGCCAGGTCGGTGGATCCCCCTACGAGCAGTACTTC.

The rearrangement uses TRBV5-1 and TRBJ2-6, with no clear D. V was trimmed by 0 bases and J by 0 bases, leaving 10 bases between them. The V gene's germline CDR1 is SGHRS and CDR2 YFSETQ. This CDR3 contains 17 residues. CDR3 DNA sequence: TGCGCCAGCAGCTTGGCCGTTGGGAACTCTGGGGCCAACGTCCTGACTTTC. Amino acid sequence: CASSLAVGNSGANVLTF.

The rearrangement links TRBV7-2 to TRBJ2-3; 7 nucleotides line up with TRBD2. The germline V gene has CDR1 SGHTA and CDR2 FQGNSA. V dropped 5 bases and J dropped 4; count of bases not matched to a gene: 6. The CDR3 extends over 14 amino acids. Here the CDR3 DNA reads TGTGCCAGCAGCCTACAGCGGGATTCAGATACGCAGTATTTT. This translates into CASSLQRDSDTQYF.

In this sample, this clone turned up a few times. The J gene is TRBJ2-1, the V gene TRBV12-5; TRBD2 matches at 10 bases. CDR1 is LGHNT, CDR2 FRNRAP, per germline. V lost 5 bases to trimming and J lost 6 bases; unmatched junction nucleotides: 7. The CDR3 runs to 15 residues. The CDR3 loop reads CASGRGTSDANEQFF. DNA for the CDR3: TGTGCTAGTGGTCGCGGGACTAGCGACGCCAATGAGCAGTTCTTC.

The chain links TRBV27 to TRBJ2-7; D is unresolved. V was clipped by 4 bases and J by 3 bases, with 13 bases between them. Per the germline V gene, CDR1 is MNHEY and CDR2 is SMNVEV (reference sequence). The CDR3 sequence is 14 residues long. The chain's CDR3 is CASSSPTRYYEQYF. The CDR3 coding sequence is TGTGCCAGCAGTTCCCCGACAAGGTACTACGAGCAGTACTTC.

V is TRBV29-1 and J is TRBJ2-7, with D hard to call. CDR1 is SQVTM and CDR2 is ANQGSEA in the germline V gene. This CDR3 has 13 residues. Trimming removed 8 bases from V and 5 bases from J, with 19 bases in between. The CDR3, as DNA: TGCAGCACCCAAGAAACATACATCGACGAGCAGTACTTC. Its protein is CSTQETYIDEQYF.

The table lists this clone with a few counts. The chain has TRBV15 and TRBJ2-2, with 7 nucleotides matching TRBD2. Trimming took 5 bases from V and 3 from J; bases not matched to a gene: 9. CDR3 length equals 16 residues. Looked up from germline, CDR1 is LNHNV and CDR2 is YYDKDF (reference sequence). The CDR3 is CATSLGGAGDTGELFF. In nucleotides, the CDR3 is TGTGCCACCAGCCTAGGTGGTGCGGGAGACACCGGGGAGCTGTTTTTT. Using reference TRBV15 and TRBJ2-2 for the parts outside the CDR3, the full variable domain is DAMVIQNPRYQVTQFGKPVTLSCSQTLNHNVMYWYQQKSSQAPKLLFHYYDKDFNNEADTPDNFQSRRPNTSFCFLDIRSPGLGDTAMYLCATSLGGAGDTGELFFGEGSRLTVL.

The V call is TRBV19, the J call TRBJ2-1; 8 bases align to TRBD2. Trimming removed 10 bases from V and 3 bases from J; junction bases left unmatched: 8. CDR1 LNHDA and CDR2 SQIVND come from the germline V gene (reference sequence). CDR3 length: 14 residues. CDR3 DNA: TGTGCCACCAAGCGGGAGTCTGTCTACAATGAGCAGTTCTTC. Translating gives CATKRESVYNEQFF. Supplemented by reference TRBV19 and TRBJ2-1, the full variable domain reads DGGITQSPKYLFRKEGQNVTLSCEQNLNHDAMYWYRQDPGQGLRLIYYSQIVNDFQKGDIAEGYSVSREKKESFPLTVTSAQKNPTAFYLCATKRESVYNEQFFGPGTRLTVL.

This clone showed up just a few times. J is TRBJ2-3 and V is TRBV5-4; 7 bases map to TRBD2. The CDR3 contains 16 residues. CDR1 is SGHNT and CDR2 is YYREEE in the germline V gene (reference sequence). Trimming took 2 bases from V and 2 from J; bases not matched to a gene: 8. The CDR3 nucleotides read TGTGCCAGCAGCTTCGGGGGGATTCGGAACACAGATACGCAGTATTTT. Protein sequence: CASSFGGIRNTDTQYF. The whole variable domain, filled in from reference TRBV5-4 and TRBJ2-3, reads ETGVTQSPTHLIKTRGQQVTLRCSSQSGHNTVSWYQQALGQGPQFIFQYYREEENGRGNFPPRFSGLQFPNYSSELNVNALELDDSALYLCASSFGGIRNTDTQYFGPGTRLTVL.

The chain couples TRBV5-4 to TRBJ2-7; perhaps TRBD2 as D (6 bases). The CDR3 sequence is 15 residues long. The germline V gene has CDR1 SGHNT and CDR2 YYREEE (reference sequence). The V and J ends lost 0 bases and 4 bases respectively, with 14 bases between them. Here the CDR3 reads CASSLGLNREYEQYF. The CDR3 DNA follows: TGTGCCAGCAGCTTGGGTCTAAATCGGGAGTACGAGCAGTACTTC. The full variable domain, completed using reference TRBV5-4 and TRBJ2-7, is ETGVTQSPTHLIKTRGQQVTLRCSSQSGHNTVSWYQQALGQGPQFIFQYYREEENGRGNFPPRFSGLQFPNYSSELNVNALELDDSALYLCASSLGLNREYEQYFGPGTRLTVT.

The CDR3 protein is CASSFINEQFF. The CDR3 region has the DNA TGTGCCAGCAGTTTTATCAATGAGCAGTTCTTC. The V and J genes are TRBV27 and TRBJ2-1; D ambiguous. Germline CDR1 is MNHEY and CDR2 is SMNVEV (reference sequence). The CDR3 extends over 11 amino acids. Trimming removed 3 bases at V and 6 bases at J, with 3 bases between.

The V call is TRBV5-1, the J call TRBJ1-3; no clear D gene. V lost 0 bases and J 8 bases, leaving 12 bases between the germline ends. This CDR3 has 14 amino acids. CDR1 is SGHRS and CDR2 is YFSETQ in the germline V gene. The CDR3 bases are TGCGCCAGCAGCTTGGAGGCGGGTATGGACACCATATATTTT. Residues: CASSLEAGMDTIYF.

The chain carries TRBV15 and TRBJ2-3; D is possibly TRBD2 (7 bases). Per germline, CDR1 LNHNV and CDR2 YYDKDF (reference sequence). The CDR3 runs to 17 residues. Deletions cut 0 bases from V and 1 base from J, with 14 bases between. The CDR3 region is CATSRDRGAGGTDTQYF. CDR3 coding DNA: TGTGCCACCAGCAGAGATAGGGGGGCGGGAGGCACAGATACGCAGTATTTT.

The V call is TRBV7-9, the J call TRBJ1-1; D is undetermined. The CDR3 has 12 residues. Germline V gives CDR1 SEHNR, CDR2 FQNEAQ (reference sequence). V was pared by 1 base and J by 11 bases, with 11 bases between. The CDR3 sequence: CASSLEFRFAFF. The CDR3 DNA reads TGTGCCAGCAGCTTAGAGTTCCGGTTCGCTTTCTTT.

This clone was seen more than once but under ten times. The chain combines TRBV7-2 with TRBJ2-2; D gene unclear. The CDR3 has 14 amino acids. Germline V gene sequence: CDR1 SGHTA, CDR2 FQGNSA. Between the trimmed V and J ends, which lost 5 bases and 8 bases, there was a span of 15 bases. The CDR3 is CASSRDFTSGELFF. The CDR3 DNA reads TGTGCCAGCAGCCGAGATTTTACGTCGGGGGAGCTGTTTTTT.

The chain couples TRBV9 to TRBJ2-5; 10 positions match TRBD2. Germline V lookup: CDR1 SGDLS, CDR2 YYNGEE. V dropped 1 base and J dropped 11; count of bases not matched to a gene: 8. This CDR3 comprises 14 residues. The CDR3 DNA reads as TGTGCCAGCAGCGTACTAGCGGGAGTTGGAGAGCAGTACTTC. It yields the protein CASSVLAGVGEQYF. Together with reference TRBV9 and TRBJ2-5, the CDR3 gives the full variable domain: DSGVTQTPKHLITATGQRVTLRCSPRSGDLSVYWYQQSLDQGLQFLIQYYNGEERAKGNILERFSAQQFPDLHSELNLSSLELGDSALYFCASSVLAGVGEQYFGPGTRLLVL.

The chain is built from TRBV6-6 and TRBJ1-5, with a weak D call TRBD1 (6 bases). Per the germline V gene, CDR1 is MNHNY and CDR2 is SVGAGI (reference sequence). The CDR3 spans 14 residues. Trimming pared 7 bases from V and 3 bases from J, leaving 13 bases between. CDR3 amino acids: CASTGQFVNQPQHF. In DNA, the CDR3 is TGTGCCAGCACCGGACAGTTTGTCAATCAGCCCCAGCATTTT.

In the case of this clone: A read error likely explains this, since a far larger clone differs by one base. The CDR3: CASSSTYEQYF. In nucleotides, the CDR3 is TGTGCCAGCAGTTCTACCTACGAGCAGTACTTC. The chain uses TRBV6-1 and TRBJ2-7; D gene uncertain. The CDR3 length is 11 residues. Germline V lookup: CDR1 MNHNS, CDR2 SASEGT. V was shortened by 5 bases and J by 2 bases, with 4 bases between the two germline ends.

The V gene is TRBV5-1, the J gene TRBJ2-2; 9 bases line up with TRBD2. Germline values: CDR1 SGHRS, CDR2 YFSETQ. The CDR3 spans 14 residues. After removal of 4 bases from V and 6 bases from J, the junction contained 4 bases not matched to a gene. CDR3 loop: CASSGGRESGELFF. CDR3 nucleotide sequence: TGCGCCAGCAGCGGCGGGAGGGAATCCGGGGAGCTGTTTTTT. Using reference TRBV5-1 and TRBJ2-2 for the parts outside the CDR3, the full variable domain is KAGVTQTPRYLIKTRGQQVTLSCSPISGHRSVSWYQQTPGQGLQFLFEYFSETQRNKGNFPGRFSGRQFSNSRSEMNVSTLELGDSALYLCASSGGRESGELFFGEGSRLTVL.

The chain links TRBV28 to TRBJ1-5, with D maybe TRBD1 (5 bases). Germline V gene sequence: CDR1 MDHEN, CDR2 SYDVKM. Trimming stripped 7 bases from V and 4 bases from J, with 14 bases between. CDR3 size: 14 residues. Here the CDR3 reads CASTRGGPNQPQHF. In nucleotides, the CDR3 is TGTGCCAGCACCCGGGGGGGTCCTAATCAGCCCCAGCATTTT.

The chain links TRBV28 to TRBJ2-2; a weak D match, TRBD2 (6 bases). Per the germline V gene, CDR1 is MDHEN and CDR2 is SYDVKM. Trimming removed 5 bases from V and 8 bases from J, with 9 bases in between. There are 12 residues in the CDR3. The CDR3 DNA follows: TGTGCCAGCAGTGGGGACTGGGGGGAGCTGTTTTTT. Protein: CASSGDWGELFF.

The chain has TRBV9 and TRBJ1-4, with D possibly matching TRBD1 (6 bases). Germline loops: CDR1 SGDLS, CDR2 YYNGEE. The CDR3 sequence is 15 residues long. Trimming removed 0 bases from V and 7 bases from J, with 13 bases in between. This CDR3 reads CASSVAGGGGEKLFF. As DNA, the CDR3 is TGTGCCAGCAGCGTAGCTGGGGGGGGCGGTGAAAAACTGTTTTTT.

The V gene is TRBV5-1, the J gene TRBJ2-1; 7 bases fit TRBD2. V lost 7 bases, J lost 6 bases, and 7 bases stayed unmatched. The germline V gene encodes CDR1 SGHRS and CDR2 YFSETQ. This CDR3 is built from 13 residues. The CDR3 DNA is TGCGCCAGCGCAGGAGGGACTACCAATGAGCAGTTCTTC. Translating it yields CASAGGTTNEQFF.

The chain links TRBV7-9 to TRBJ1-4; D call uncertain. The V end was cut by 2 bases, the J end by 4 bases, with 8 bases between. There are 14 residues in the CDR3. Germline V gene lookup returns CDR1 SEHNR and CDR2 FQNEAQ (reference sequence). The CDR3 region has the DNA TGTGCCAGCAGCTTAAATGGCCTTAATGAAAAACTGTTTTTT. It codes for CASSLNGLNEKLFF.

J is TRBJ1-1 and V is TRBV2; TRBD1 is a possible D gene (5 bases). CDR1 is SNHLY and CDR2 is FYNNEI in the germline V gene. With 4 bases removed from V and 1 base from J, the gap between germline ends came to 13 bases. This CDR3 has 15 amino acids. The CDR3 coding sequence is TGTGCCAGCAGTGGTCCGCGTCAGGGGAACACTGAAGCTTTCTTT. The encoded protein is CASSGPRQGNTEAFF.

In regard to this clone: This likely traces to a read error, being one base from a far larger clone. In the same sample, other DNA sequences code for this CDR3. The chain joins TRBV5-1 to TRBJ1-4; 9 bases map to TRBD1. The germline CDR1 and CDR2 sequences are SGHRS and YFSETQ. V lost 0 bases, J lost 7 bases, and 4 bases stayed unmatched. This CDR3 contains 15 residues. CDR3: CASSLGDRDIEKLFF. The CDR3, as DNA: TGCGCCAGCAGCTTGGGGGACAGGGATATTGAAAAACTGTTTTTT.

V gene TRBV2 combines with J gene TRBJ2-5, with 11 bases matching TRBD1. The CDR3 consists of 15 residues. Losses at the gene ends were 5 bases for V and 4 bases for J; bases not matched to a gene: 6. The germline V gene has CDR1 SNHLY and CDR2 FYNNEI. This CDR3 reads CASSLGQGGAETQYF. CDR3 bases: TGTGCCAGCAGTTTGGGACAGGGGGGAGCAGAGACCCAGTACTTC. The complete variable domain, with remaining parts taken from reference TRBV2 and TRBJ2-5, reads EPEVTQTPSHQVTQMGQEVILRCVPISNHLYFYWYRQILGQKVEFLVSFYNNEISEKSEIFDDQFSVERPDGSNFTLKIRSTKLEDSAMYFCASSLGQGGAETQYFGPGTRLLVL.

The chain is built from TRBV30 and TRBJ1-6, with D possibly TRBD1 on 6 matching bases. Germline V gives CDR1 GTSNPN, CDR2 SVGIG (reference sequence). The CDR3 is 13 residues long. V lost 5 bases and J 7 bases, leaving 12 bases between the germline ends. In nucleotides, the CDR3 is TGTGCCTGGGTAACAGGGTGGAATTCACCCCTCCACTTT. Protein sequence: CAWVTGWNSPLHF.

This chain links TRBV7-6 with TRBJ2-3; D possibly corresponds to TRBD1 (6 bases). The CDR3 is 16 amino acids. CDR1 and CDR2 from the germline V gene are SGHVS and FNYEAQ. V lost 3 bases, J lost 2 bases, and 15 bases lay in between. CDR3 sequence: CASSFARDKVTDTQYF. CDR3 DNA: TGTGCCAGCAGCTTTGCACGGGACAAAGTCACAGATACGCAGTATTTT. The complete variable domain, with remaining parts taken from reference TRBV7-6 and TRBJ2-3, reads GAGVSQSPRYKVTKRGQDVALRCDPISGHVSLYWYRQALGQGPEFLTYFNYEAQQDKSGLPNDRFSAERPEGSISTLTIQRTEQRDSAMYRCASSFARDKVTDTQYFGPGTRLTVL.

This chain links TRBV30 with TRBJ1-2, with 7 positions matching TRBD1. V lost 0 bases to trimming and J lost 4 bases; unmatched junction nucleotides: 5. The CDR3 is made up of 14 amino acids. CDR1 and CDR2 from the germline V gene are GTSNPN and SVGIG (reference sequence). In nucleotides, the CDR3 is TGTGCCTGGAGTGTGACAGGGATAGGCTATGGCTACACCTTC. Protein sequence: CAWSVTGIGYGYTF.